This T cell receptor beta chain comes out of a study of blood T cell repertoires in COVID-19. For the study at large: The United States, Italy and Spain provided the acute and convalescent COVID-19 samples. T cells, B-cell-depleted T cells, or PBMCs provided the cDNA or gDNA that served as material.

Original processing methods: Reference gene primer amplification gave estimated nucleated cell counts. The repertoire was sequenced with immunoSEQ multiplex PCR; TCRdb's copy has only in-frame clones and lacks some. V, J and clone size were drawn from that table, and D and trimming were deduced from the DNA. The data show around 120,000 clones, more than 90% seen once. Per germline, CDR1 DFQATT and CDR2 SNEGSKA (reference sequence). The CDR3 is made up of 10 amino acids. With 3 bases removed from V and 8 bases from J, the gap between germline ends came to 4 bases. This chain uses TRBV20-1 with TRBJ1-4; D gene uncertain. This TCR was sampled from a man aged 45-65 years with active COVID-19. The sample consisted of peripheral blood. The CDR3 coding sequence is TGCAGTGCTAGTCAGGAAAAACTGTTTTTT. It codes for CSASQEKLFF.